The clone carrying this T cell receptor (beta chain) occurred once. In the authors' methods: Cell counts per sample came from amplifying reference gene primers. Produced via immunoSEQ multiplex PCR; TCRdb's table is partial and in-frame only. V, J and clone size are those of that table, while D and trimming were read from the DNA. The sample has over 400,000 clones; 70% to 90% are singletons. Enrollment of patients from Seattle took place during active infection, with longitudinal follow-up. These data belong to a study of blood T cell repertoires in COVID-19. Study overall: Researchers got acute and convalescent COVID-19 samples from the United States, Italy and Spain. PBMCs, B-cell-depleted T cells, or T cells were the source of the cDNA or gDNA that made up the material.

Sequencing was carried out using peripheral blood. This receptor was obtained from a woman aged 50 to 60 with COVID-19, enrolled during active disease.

CDR3 sequence reads: CASGLVRGGSEKLFF. CDR3 nucleotide sequence: TGTGCTAGTGGTTTGGTACGGGGAGGGAGTGAAAAACTGTTTTTT. This chain links TRBV12-5 with TRBJ1-4; the D is unclear. The CDR3 has 15 amino acids. Looked up from germline, CDR1 is LGHNT and CDR2 is FRNRAP. V was cut by 0 bases and J by 7 bases, with 12 bases left in between.